A selection of T cell receptor beta chains follows, all from one sample in a study of OX40 agonist ivuxolimab in advanced cancers. Clones were sequenced by immunoSEQ multiplex PCR, and TCRdb holds only the in-frame ones, with some missing. This table holds tens of thousands of clones, 60% to 80% found once. Sequenced material: CD4+ or CD8+ T cells sorted from blood, taken in a trial of the OX40 agonist ivuxolimab. These receptors were taken from an adult with an advanced solid tumor such as melanoma, head and neck, liver or kidney cancer. CDR3s include the opening cysteine and the closing phenylalanine or tryptophan.

V gene	J gene	CDR3 protein
TRBV11-2	TRBJ1-5	CASSLTGTGGNQPQHF
TRBV18	TRBJ2-7	CASSSGANRYEQYF
TRBV30	TRBJ2-1	CAWNAGWPSYNEQFF
TRBV2	TRBJ1-2	CASSEVTPDRGRGYTF
TRBV18	.	CASSPYQTYEQYF
TRBV30	TRBJ2-7	CARAGQGLNEQYF
TRBV14	TRBJ2-1	CASSQGWWQGAGEQFF
TRBV6-5	TRBJ2-1	CASSYEGGGLNEQFF
TRBV9	TRBJ1-6	CASSDQGLGNSPLHF
TRBV15	TRBJ2-3	CATSIQMTGSDTDTQYF
TRBV5-1	TRBJ1-6	CASSLDGQGISSPLHF
TRBV2	TRBJ2-3	CATFSSLDTQYF
TRBV5-1	TRBJ2-5	CASSLGGGETQYF
TRBV6-6	TRBJ1-5	CASSLRQGNNQPQHF
TRBV6-5	TRBJ2-3	CASSSSGTTDTQYF
TRBV6-5	TRBJ2-7	CASRGLAGGGYEQYF
TRBV7-9	TRBJ2-7	CASGFGLARTYEQYF
TRBV10-3	TRBJ2-3	CAITLRSSEGTDTQYF
TRBV7-2	TRBJ1-2	CASSLGQGGKGYTF
TRBV9	TRBJ2-3	CASSVGTGGLAYTQYF
TRBV6-1	TRBJ1-2	CASRGQGRVSYGYTF
TRBV5-6	TRBJ2-7	CASSFLGQGTYEQYF
TRBV7-2	TRBJ2-2	CASSLGTGDVELFF
TRBV6-5	TRBJ2-7	CASSPSGTGVYEQYF
TRBV7-2	TRBJ1-4	CASSLVGGRSEKLFF
TRBV27	TRBJ1-1	CASRGQGRSTEAFF
TRBV21-1	TRBJ2-7	CGQQYRAGYEQYF
TRBV27	TRBJ2-3	CASSPTGTGVKTSTDTQYF
TRBV30	TRBJ1-5	CAWSVWGGGNQPQHF
TRBV5-4	TRBJ2-7	CASSLGSGEGYEQYF
TRBV5-4	TRBJ2-3	CASSLGGTRTDTQYF
TRBV29-1	TRBJ1-4	CSVEEVGTTNEKLFF
TRBV28	TRBJ1-5	CASSGNRGSQPQHF
TRBV28	TRBJ1-2	CASSPEVGGYTF
TRBV5-1	TRBJ2-7	CASSPTAYEQYF
TRBV5-1	TRBJ2-7	CASSESPSYEQYF
TRBV18	TRBJ2-7	CASSPRPTYEQYF
TRBV6-6	TRBJ2-7	CASRSQGTPRGQYF
TRBV7-2	TRBJ1-2	CASSLAAFDTF
TRBV7-2	TRBJ1-5	CASSLDRGNNQPQHF
TRBV19	TRBJ1-1	CASTFSGQMNTEAFF
TRBV10-1	TRBJ2-5	CASRRTLQETQYF
TRBV7-8	TRBJ1-1	CASSLVTAANTEAFF
TRBV11-2	TRBJ1-1	CASSSSPTGGTEAFF
TRBV10-2	TRBJ2-7	CASSPRRGQYF
TRBV7-2	TRBJ2-3	CASSLITDTQYF
TRBV5-6	TRBJ1-6	CASRTRLRASPLHF
TRBV5-6	TRBJ1-5	CASSLRGGNQPQHF
TRBV2	TRBJ2-1	CASRQEVSLYNEQFF
TRBV30	TRBJ2-2	CAWSVTSLGTGELFF
TRBV6-5	TRBJ1-1	CASSLQGGLSEAFF
TRBV19	TRBJ1-5	CASRSPGQGPNQPQHF
TRBV25-1	TRBJ1-1	CASRYSGLNTEAFF
TRBV5-5	TRBJ1-5	CASSLSGERNQPQHF
TRBV11-2	TRBJ2-7	CASSYPTGRVSYEQYF
TRBV27	TRBJ1-3	CASSYRGSGNTIYF
TRBV19	TRBJ2-1	CASSIDSRYNEQFF
TRBV18	TRBJ1-4	CASSPDRGANEKLFF
TRBV11-2	TRBJ2-7	CASSLYGGGPYEQYF
TRBV27	TRBJ2-2	CASSLSRQPTVLGELFF